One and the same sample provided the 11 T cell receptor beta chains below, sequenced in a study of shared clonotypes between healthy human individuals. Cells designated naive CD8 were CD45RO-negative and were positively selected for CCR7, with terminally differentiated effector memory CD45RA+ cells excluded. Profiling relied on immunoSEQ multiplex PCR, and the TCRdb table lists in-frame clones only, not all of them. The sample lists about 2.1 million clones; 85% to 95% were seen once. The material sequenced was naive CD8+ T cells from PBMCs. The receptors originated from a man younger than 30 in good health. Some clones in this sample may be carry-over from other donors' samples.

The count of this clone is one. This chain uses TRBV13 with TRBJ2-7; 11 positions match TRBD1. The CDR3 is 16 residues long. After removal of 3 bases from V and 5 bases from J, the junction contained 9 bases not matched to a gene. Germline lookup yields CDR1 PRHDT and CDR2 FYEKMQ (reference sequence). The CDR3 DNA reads TGTGCCAGCAGCTTGGCCGGGACAGGGGGTTTTAACGAGCAGTACTTC. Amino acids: CASSLAGTGGFNEQYF. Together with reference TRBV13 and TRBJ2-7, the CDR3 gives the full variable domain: AAGVIQSPRHLIKEKRETATLKCYPIPRHDTVYWYQQGPGQDPQFLISFYEKMQSDKGSIPDRFSAQQFSDYHSELNMSSLELGDSALYFCASSLAGTGGFNEQYFGPGTRLTVT.

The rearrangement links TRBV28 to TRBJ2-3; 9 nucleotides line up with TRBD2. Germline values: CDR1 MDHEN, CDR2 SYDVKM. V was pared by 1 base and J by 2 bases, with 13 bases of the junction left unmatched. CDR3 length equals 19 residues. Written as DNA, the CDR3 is TGTGCCAGCAGTTTATCCGGGTCTGCGGGAGGGGATATCACAGATACGCAGTATTTT. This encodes CASSLSGSAGGDITDTQYF.

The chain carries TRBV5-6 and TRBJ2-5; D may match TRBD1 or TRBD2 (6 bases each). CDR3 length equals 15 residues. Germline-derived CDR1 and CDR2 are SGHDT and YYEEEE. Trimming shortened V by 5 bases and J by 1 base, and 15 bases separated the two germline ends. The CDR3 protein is CASSSTGRSQETQYF. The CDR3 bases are TGTGCCAGCAGTTCTACAGGGAGGTCCCAAGAGACCCAGTACTTC.

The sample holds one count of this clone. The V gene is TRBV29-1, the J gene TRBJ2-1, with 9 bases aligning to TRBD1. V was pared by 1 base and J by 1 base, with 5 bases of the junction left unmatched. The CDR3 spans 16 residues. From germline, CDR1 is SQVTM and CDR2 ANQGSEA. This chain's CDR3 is CSVEGDRVRSYNEQFF. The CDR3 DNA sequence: TGCAGCGTTGAAGGGGACAGGGTTCGGTCCTACAATGAGCAGTTCTTC.

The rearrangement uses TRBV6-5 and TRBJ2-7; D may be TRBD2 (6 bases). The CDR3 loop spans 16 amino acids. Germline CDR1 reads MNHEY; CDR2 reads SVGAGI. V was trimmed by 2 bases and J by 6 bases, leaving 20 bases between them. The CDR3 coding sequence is TGTGCCAGCAGTTACGGACCGGGACTGCTATTCTTCGAGCAGTACTTC. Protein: CASSYGPGLLFFEQYF.

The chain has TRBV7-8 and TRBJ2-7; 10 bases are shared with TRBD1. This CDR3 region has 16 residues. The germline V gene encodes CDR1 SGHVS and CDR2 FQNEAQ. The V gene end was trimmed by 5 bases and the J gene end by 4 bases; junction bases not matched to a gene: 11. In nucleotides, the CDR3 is TGTGCCAGCAGCCCGACCGGGACAGGGGTTTTGTACGAGCAGTACTTC. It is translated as CASSPTGTGVLYEQYF.

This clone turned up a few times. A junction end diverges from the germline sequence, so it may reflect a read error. CDR3 DNA sequence: TGTGCCAGCAGCGGCCCCCGGGACATCCAGGTCTTC. Translating it yields CASSGPRDIQVF. V gene TRBV7-7 combines with J gene TRBJ2-1; D might be TRBD1 (6 bases). The CDR3 consists of 12 residues. Germline CDR1 SSHAT, CDR2 FNYEAQ (reference sequence).

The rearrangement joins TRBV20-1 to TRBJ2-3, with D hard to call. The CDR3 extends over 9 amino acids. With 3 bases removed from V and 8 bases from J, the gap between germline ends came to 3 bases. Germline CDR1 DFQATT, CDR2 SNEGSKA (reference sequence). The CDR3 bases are TGCAGTGCTAGGGGTACGCAGTATTTT. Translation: CSARGTQYF.

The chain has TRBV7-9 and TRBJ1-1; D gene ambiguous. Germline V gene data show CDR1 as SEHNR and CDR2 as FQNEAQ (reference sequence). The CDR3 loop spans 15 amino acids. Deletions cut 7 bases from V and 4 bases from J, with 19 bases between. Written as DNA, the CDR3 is TGTGCCAGCACCGTTTTTATGGGCGAAAGCACTGAAGCTTTCTTT. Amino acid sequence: CASTVFMGESTEAFF.

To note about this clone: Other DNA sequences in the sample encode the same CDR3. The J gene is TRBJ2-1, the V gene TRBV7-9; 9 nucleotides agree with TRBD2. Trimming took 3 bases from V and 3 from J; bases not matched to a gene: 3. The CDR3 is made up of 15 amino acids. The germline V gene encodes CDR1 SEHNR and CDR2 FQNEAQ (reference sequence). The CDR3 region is CASSLASGNYNEQFF. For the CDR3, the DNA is TGTGCCAGCAGCTTGGCTAGCGGGAACTACAATGAGCAGTTCTTC.

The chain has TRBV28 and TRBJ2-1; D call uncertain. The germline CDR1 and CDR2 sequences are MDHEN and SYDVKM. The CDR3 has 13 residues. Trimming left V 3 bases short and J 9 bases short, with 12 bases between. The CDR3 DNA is TGTGCCAGCAGTTTTTCACCTGTTGGTGAGCAGTTCTTC. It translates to CASSFSPVGEQFF.